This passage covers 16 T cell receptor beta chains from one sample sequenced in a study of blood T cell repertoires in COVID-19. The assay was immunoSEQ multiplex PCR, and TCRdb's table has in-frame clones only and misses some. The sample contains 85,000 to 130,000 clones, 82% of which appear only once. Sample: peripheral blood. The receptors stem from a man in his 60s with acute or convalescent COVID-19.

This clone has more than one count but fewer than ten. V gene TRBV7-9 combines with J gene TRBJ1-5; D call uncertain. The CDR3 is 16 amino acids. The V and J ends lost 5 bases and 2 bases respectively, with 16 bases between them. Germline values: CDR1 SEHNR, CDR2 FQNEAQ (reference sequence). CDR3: CASSPDRGYGNQPQHF. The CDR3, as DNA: TGTGCCAGCAGCCCAGACCGGGGTTATGGCAATCAGCCCCAGCATTTT. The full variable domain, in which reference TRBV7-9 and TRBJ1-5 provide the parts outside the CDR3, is DTGVSQNPRHKITKRGQNVTFRCDPISEHNRLYWYRQTLGQGPEFLTYFQNEAQLEKSRLLSDRFSAERPKGSFSTLEIQRTEQGDSAMYLCASSPDRGYGNQPQHFGDGTRLSIL.

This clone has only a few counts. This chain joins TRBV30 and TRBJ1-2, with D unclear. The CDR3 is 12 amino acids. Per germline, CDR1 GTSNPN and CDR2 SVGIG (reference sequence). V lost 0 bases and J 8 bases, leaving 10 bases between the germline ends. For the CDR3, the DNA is TGTGCCTGGAGTGTGCTGAGGGAGGGCTACACCTTC. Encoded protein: CAWSVLREGYTF. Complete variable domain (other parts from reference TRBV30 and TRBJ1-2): SQTIHQWPATLVQPVGSPLSLECTVEGTSNPNLYWYRQAAGRGLQLLFYSVGIGQISSEVPQNLSASRPQDRQFILSSKKLLLSDSGFYLCAWSVLREGYTFGSGTRLTVV.

This chain's CDR3 is CASSPGDKSNQPQHF. The CDR3 bases are TGTGCCAGCTCACCAGGGGACAAGAGCAATCAGCCCCAGCATTTT. The rearrangement uses TRBV18 and TRBJ1-5; maybe TRBD1 (6 bases). The CDR3 length is 15 residues. CDR1 and CDR2 from the germline V gene are KGHSH and LQKENI. The ends were cut back, 2 bases at V and 1 base at J, with 9 bases in the middle.

CDR3 sequence (DNA): TGTGCCAGCAGTTCCCCCGGGACAGGGGCTGCCTACGAGCAGTACTTC. It yields the protein CASSSPGTGAAYEQYF. This chain uses TRBV28 with TRBJ2-7, with 10 nucleotides matching TRBD1. The J segment lost 2 bases and the V segment lost 4 bases, leaving 8 bases of the junction unmatched. Germline CDR1 MDHEN, CDR2 SYDVKM. The CDR3 is 16 residues long.

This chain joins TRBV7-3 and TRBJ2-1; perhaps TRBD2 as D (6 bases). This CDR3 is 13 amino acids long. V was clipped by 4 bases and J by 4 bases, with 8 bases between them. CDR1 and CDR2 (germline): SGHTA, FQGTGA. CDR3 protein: CASSWDFYNEQFF. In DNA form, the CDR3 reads TGTGCCAGCAGCTGGGACTTTTACAATGAGCAGTTCTTC.

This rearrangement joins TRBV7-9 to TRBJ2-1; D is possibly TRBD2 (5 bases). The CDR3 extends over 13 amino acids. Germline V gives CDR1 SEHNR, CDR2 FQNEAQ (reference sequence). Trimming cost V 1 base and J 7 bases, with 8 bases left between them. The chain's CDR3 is CASSLDSANEQFF. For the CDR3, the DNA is TGTGCCAGCAGCTTAGATAGCGCAAATGAGCAGTTCTTC.

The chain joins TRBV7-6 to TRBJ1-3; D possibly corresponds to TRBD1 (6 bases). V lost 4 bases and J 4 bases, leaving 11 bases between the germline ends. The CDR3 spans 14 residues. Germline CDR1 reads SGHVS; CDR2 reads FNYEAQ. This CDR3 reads CASSSGQHGNTIYF. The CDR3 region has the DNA TGTGCCAGCAGCTCGGGACAACACGGAAACACCATATATTTT.

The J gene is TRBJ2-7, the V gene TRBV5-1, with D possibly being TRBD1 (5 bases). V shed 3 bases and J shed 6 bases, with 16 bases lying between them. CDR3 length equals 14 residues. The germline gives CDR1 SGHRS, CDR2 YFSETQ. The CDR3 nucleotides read TGCGCCAGCAGCTCGGACATCCCTGGCAGCGAGCAGTACTTC. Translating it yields CASSSDIPGSEQYF.

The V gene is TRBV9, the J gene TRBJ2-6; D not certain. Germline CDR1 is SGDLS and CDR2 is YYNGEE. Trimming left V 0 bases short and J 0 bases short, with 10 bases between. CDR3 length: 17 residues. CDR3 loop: CASSVASLFSGANVLTF. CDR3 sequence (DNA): TGTGCCAGCAGCGTAGCTTCCCTGTTCTCTGGGGCCAACGTCCTGACTTTC.

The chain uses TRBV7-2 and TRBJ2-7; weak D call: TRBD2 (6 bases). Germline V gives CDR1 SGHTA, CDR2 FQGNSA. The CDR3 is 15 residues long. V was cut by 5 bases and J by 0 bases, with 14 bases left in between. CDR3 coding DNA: TGTGCCAGCAGCCCCGGGACTGGAAGCTCCTACGAGCAGTACTTC. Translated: CASSPGTGSSYEQYF.

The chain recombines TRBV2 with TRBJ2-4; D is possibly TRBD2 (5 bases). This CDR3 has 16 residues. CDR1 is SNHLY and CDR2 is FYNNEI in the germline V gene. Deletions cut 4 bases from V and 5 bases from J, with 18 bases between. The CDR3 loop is CASSAPLTSSQNIQYF. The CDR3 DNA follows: TGTGCCAGCAGTGCCCCCCTCACGTCTAGCCAAAACATTCAGTACTTC.

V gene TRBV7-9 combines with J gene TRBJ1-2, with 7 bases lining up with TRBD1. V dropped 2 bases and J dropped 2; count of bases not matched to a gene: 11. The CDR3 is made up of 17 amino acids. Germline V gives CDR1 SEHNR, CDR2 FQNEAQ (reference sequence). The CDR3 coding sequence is TGTGCCAGCAGCTTATATCTCCAACGGGACAGAAACTATGGCTACACCTTC. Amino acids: CASSLYLQRDRNYGYTF.

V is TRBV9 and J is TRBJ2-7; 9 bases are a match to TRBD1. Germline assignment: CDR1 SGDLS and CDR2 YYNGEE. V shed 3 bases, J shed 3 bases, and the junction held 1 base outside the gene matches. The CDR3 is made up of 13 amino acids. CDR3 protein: CASSGTGDYEQYF. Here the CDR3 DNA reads TGTGCCAGCAGCGGGACAGGGGACTACGAGCAGTACTTC.

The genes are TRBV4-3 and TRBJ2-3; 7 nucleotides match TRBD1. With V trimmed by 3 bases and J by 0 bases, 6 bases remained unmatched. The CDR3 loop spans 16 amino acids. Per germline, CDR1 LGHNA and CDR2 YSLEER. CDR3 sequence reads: CASSQRPGQSTDTQYF. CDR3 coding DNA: TGCGCCAGCAGCCAGAGACCGGGACAGAGCACAGATACGCAGTATTTT.

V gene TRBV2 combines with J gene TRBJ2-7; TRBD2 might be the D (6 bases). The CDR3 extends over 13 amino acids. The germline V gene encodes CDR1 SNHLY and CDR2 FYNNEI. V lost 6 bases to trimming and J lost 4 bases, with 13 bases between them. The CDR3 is CASRVSGVYEQYF. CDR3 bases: TGTGCCAGCAGAGTATCGGGGGTGTACGAGCAGTACTTC.

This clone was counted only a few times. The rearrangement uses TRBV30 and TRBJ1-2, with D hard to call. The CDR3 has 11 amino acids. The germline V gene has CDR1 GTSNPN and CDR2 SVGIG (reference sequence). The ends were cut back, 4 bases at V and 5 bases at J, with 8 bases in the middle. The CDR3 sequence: CAWTGLYGYTF. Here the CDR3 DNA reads TGTGCCTGGACCGGACTGTATGGCTACACCTTC. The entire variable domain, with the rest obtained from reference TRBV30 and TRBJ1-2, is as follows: SQTIHQWPATLVQPVGSPLSLECTVEGTSNPNLYWYRQAAGRGLQLLFYSVGIGQISSEVPQNLSASRPQDRQFILSSKKLLLSDSGFYLCAWTGLYGYTFGSGTRLTVV.